Each of the 24 T cell receptor beta chains below was sequenced from the same sample in a study of blood T cells in healthy people across ages. For the second PCR, which ran for roughly 7 to 11 cycles, a sample-barcoded 5' primer and a J-beta primer mix were used. TCRdb called the 5' RACE reads again in MiXCR, with one record for every CDR3 protein. The sample includes approximately 850,000 distinct CDR3 sequences, about three fifths of them seen just once. Sequenced input: blood. Receptor source: a man younger than 40 in good health.

The genes are TRBV27 and TRBJ2-7; 8 nucleotides match TRBD1. The CDR3 is 13 residues long. V shed 5 bases and J 11 bases; nucleotides not matched to a gene: 11. Germline V gene lookup returns CDR1 MNHEY and CDR2 SMNVEV (reference sequence). The CDR3 spells CASSPLGTGRKYF. CDR3 coding DNA: TGTGCCAGCAGTCCTCTCGGGACAGGACGAAAGTACTTC.

The chain uses TRBV27 and TRBJ2-1; 9 bases match TRBD2. The V gene's germline CDR1 is MNHEY and CDR2 SMNVEV (reference sequence). The CDR3 has 16 residues. V trimming: 5 bases; J trimming: 6 bases; junction bases outside the gene matches: 11. CDR3 DNA sequence: TGTGCCAGCAGTCCCCTGGGTGGTAGCGGGGGCAATGAGCAGTTCTTC. Protein product: CASSPLGGSGGNEQFF.

The rearrangement uses TRBV10-3 and TRBJ2-7; 9 bases agree with TRBD1. The CDR3 has 17 amino acids. V trimming: 6 bases; J trimming: 7 bases; junction bases outside the gene matches: 19. CDR1 and CDR2 from the germline V gene are ENHRY and SYGVKD. In DNA, the CDR3 is TGTGCCATCAGAGCTCAACTAACAGGGGGCGAAGATGGTGAGCAGTACTTC. It specifies CAIRAQLTGGEDGEQYF.

CDR3 amino acids: CASIKGLAAYNEQFF. CDR3 DNA: TGTGCCAGCATTAAGGGACTAGCAGCCTACAATGAGCAGTTCTTC. J is TRBJ2-1 and V is TRBV2, with 9 nucleotides matching TRBD2. CDR1 and CDR2 from the germline V gene are SNHLY and FYNNEI. The CDR3 runs 15 residues. V lost 7 bases to trimming and J lost 2 bases; unmatched junction nucleotides: 6.

V is TRBV27 and J is TRBJ2-1; D tentatively reads TRBD1 or TRBD2 (5 bases each). V was pared by 5 bases and J by 14 bases, with 16 bases between. The CDR3 runs 12 residues. Germline V gene sequence: CDR1 MNHEY, CDR2 SMNVEV (reference sequence). This chain's CDR3 is CASSPGTEDEFF. CDR3 sequence (DNA): TGTGCCAGCAGTCCTGGGACGGAGGACGAGTTCTTC.

The genes are TRBV29-1 and TRBJ1-5; D is possibly TRBD1 (6 bases). The CDR3 runs 15 residues. CDR1 is SQVTM, CDR2 ANQGSEA, per germline. Trimming pared 7 bases from V and 0 bases from J, leaving 16 bases between. The CDR3 sequence: CSASQGAGSNQPQHF. The CDR3 DNA sequence: TGCAGCGCCTCACAGGGAGCCGGTAGCAATCAGCCCCAGCATTTT.

J is TRBJ2-7 and V is TRBV25-1; D is perhaps TRBD2 (5 bases). This CDR3 has 13 residues. V was pared by 8 bases and J by 7 bases, with 18 bases between. Germline lookup yields CDR1 MGHDK and CDR2 SYGVNS. The CDR3 loop is CASLGSEGWEQYF. The CDR3 DNA is TGTGCCAGCTTAGGGTCAGAGGGTTGGGAGCAGTACTTC.

This clonotype showed up just a few times. The rearrangement links TRBV25-1 to TRBJ2-6; 7 bases align to TRBD2. The CDR3 contains 17 residues. Germline V lookup: CDR1 MGHDK, CDR2 SYGVNS. V lost 4 bases and J lost 0; bases outside the gene matches: 6. The DNA for the CDR3 is TGTGCCAGCAGTGCTAGCGGCCCTCGCTCTGGGGCCAACGTCCTGACTTTC. Protein product: CASSASGPRSGANVLTF.

The J gene is TRBJ2-5, the V gene TRBV5-1; TRBD1 matches 12 bases. J gave up 11 bases and V 4 bases, and 9 bases lay outside the gene matches. The CDR3 consists of 14 residues. The germline V gene has CDR1 SGHRS and CDR2 YFSETQ. In DNA, the CDR3 is TGCGCCAGCAGCCCGGGGACAGGGGGCTTGGAGCAGTACTTC. Translation: CASSPGTGGLEQYF.

This clonotype has a handful of counts. The gene calls are TRBV20-1 and TRBJ2-7; 11 nucleotides line up with TRBD2. The CDR3 runs 13 residues. Trimming removed 5 bases from V and 4 bases from J; junction bases left unmatched: 4. The germline CDR1 and CDR2 sequences are DFQATT and SNEGSKA (reference sequence). In nucleotides, the CDR3 is TGCAGTGCTGCAACTAGCGGGAGATACGAGCAGTACTTC. It encodes CSAATSGRYEQYF.

V is TRBV3-1 and J is TRBJ1-2; tentative D call: TRBD1 (6 bases). V was shortened by 3 bases and J by 10 bases, with 18 bases between the two germline ends. There are 14 residues in the CDR3. Germline loops: CDR1 LGHDT, CDR2 YNNKEL (reference sequence). CDR3 sequence (DNA): TGTGCCAGCAGCCACCCGGGGGCAGCTATTGACTACACCTTC. Translation: CASSHPGAAIDYTF. The full variable domain, rest sourced from reference TRBV3-1 and TRBJ1-2, is DTAVSQTPKYLVTQMGNDKSIKCEQNLGHDTMYWYKQDSKKFLKIMFSYNNKELIINETVPNRFSPKSPDKAHLNLHINSLELGDSAVYFCASSHPGAAIDYTFGSGTRLTVV.

This chain joins TRBV4-2 and TRBJ2-5; 9 nucleotides align to TRBD2. With the DNA end fitting TRBJ2-7 better, the J assignment may be wrong. The CDR3 length is 17 residues. Germline values: CDR1 LGHNA, CDR2 YNFKEQ. The CDR3 loop reads CASSQESVAGVNHEQYF. CDR3 DNA: TGTGCCAGCAGCCAAGAGTCCGTAGCGGGAGTTAACCACGAGCAGTACTTC.

In its sample, this clonotype was seen once. The chain is built from TRBV2 and TRBJ1-1; the D is unclear. The V gene lost 1 base and the J gene lost 7 bases, with 10 bases spanning the gap. The CDR3 spans 13 residues. Germline values: CDR1 SNHLY, CDR2 FYNNEI. The CDR3 nucleotides read TGTGCCAGCAGTGAAGACAGCGTCGGTGAAGCTTTCTTT. This encodes CASSEDSVGEAFF.

This clonotype has a handful of counts. This sequence joins TRBV7-2 and TRBJ1-1; 9 nucleotides agree with TRBD1. Germline V gives CDR1 SGHTA, CDR2 FQGNSA. The CDR3 extends over 15 amino acids. Trimming removed 4 bases from V and 7 bases from J; junction bases left unmatched: 10. CDR3 amino acids: CASSSRVGQGFEAFF. For the CDR3, the DNA is TGTGCCAGCAGCTCTCGGGTGGGACAGGGCTTTGAAGCTTTCTTT.

The gene calls are TRBV20-1 and TRBJ2-1; TRBD1 or TRBD2 may be the D gene (5 bases each). The V gene lost 6 bases and the J gene lost 1 base, with 13 bases spanning the gap. The CDR3 consists of 14 residues. Germline loops: CDR1 DFQATT, CDR2 SNEGSKA (reference sequence). The CDR3 coding sequence is TGCAGTGCAAACCCGGGGCCTTCCTACAATGAGCAGTTCTTC. It encodes CSANPGPSYNEQFF.

The chain carries TRBV2 and TRBJ2-7; D unclear. With 7 bases removed from V and 4 bases from J, the gap between germline ends came to 11 bases. Germline V gene lookup returns CDR1 SNHLY and CDR2 FYNNEI. CDR3 length: 12 amino acids. This CDR3 is CASNPNSYEQYF. Here the CDR3 DNA reads TGTGCCAGCAATCCCAATTCATACGAGCAGTACTTC. Full variable domain (outside the CDR3, taken from reference TRBV2 and TRBJ2-7): EPEVTQTPSHQVTQMGQEVILRCVPISNHLYFYWYRQILGQKVEFLVSFYNNEISEKSEIFDDQFSVERPDGSNFTLKIRSTKLEDSAMYFCASNPNSYEQYFGPGTRLTVT.

Comment on this clonotype: An end of the junction does not agree with germline; a read error may underlie this. The V call is TRBV20-1, the J call TRBJ2-5; D gene ambiguous. The germline CDR1 and CDR2 sequences are DFQATT and SNEGSKA (reference sequence). The CDR3 contains 12 residues. The chain's CDR3 is CGAVQNQETQYF. The CDR3 bases are TGCGGTGCAGTCCAGAACCAAGAGACCCAGTACTTC.

This clonotype occurred once. This could be a read error, since a much larger clone is one nucleotide away. For the CDR3, the DNA is TGTGCCAGCAGTCGAGGGGCCCCGCCAGAGACCCAGTACTTC. Its protein product is CASSRGAPPETQYF. V is TRBV7-2 and J is TRBJ2-5; D possibly uses TRBD1 or TRBD2 (5 bases each). Trimming cost V 6 bases and J 4 bases, with 15 bases left between them. The CDR3 contains 14 residues. Germline values: CDR1 SGHTA, CDR2 FQGNSA.

The table lists this clonotype with a count of one. This sequence joins TRBV10-3 and TRBJ2-1; 12 bases fit TRBD2. V lost 1 base and J lost 2; bases outside the gene matches: 0. The CDR3 is 16 residues long. The V gene's germline CDR1 is ENHRY and CDR2 SYGVKD. The CDR3 DNA is TGTGCCATCAGTGAGTGGACTAGCGGGACCTACAATGAGCAGTTCTTC. Amino acid sequence: CAISEWTSGTYNEQFF.

The V call is TRBV7-9, the J call TRBJ2-1; D assignment may be TRBD1 or TRBD2 (5 bases each). Germline assignment: CDR1 SEHNR and CDR2 FQNEAQ (reference sequence). The CDR3 spans 12 residues. Trimming removed 4 bases from V and 6 bases from J, with 7 bases in between. For the CDR3, the DNA is TGTGCCAGCAGCTGGGGGATCAATGAGCAGTTCTTC. Encoded protein: CASSWGINEQFF.

The V gene is TRBV12-5, the J gene TRBJ1-1, with 10 bases identical to TRBD1. Germline CDR1 and CDR2: LGHNT and FRNRAP. The CDR3 contains 18 residues. Unmatched junction bases numbered 12, after V lost 5 bases and J lost 0 bases. As DNA, the CDR3 is TGTGCTAGTGGTCCCACCCACTACGACAGGGGGCTGAACACTGAAGCTTTCTTT. Its translation: CASGPTHYDRGLNTEAFF.

As to this clonotype: A junction boundary mismatches the germline segment, possibly from a read error. The CDR3 reads CAGSFGTGAYEQYF. The CDR3 DNA reads TGCGCCGGCAGCTTCGGGACAGGAGCCTACGAGCAGTACTTC. The rearrangement uses TRBV5-1 and TRBJ2-7; 8 bases are a match to TRBD1. This CDR3 region has 14 residues. Germline CDR1 and CDR2: SGHRS and YFSETQ.

This chain uses TRBV6-2 or TRBV6-3 with TRBJ2-1; tentative D call: TRBD2 (5 bases). There are 16 residues in the CDR3. V lost 0 bases and J 12 bases, leaving 21 bases between the germline ends. Germline V gene lookup returns CDR1 MNHEY and CDR2 SVGEGT. The CDR3 is CASSYSNAFGHRGQFF. The DNA of the CDR3 is TGTGCCAGCAGTTACTCGAACGCTTTTGGGCACCGGGGGCAGTTCTTC.

This clonotype appeared a single time. The chain carries TRBV6-2 or TRBV6-3 and TRBJ1-1; a weak D match, TRBD1 (5 bases). Trimming shortened V by 8 bases and J by 11 bases, and 24 bases separated the two germline ends. Germline V lookup: CDR1 MNHEY, CDR2 SVGEGT. CDR3 size: 14 residues. CDR3 protein: CASDGAQGASYAFF. CDR3 sequence (DNA): TGTGCCAGCGACGGGGCGCAGGGCGCGTCCTACGCTTTCTTT.